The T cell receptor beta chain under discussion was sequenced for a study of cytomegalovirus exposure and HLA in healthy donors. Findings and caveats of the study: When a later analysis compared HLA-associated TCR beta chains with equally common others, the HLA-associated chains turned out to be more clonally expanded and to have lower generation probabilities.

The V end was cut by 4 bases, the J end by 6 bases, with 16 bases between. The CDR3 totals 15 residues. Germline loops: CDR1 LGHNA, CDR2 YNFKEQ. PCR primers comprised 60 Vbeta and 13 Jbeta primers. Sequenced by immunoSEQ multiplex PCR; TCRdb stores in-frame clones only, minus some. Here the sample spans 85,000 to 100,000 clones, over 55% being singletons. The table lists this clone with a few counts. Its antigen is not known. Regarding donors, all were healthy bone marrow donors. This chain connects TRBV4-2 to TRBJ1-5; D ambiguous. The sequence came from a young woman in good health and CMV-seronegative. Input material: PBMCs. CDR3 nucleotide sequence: TGTGCCAGCAGCCCCGGACCATCGGCGGGTCAGCCCCAGCATTTT. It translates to CASSPGPSAGQPQHF.